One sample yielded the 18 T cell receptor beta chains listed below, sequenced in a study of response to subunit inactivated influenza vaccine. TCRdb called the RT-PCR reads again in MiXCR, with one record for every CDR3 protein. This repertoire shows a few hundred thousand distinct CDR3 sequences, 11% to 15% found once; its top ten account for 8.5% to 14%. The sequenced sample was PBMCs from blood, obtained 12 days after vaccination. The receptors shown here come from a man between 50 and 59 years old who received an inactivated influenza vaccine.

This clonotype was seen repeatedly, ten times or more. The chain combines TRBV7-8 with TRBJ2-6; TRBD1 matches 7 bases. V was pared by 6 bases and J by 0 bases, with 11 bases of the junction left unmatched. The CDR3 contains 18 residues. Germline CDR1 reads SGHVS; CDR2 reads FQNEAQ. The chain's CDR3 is CASRGIDRAHSGANVLTF. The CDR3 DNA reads TGTGCCAGCAGGGGGATCGACAGGGCCCACTCTGGGGCCAACGTCCTGACTTTC. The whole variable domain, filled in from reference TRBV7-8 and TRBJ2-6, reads GAGVSQSPRYKVAKRGQDVALRCDPISGHVSLFWYQQALGQGPEFLTYFQNEAQLDKSGLPSDRFFAERPEGSVSTLKIQRTQQEDSAVYLCASRGIDRAHSGANVLTFGAGSRLTVL.

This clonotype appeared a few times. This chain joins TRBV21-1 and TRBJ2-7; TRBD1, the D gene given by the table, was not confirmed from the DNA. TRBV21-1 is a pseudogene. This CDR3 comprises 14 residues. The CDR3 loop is CASSRAGVSYEQYF. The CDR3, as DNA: TGTGCCAGCAGCAGAGCAGGGGTGTCCTACGAGCAGTACTTC.

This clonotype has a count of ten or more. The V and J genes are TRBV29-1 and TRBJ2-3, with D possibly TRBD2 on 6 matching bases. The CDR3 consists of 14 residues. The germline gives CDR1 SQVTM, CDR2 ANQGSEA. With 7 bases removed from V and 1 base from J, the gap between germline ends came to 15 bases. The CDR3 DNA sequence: TGCAGCGCCGATAGCGGAGGGGGCACAGATACGCAGTATTTT. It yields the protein CSADSGGGTDTQYF.

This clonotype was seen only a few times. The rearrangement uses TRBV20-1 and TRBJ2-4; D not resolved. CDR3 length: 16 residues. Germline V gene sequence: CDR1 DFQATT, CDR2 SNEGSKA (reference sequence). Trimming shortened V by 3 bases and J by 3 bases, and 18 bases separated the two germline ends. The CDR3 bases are TGCAGTGCTAGGGAAACGAATTGGCTAGGCAAAAACATTCAGTACTTC. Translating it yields CSARETNWLGKNIQYF.

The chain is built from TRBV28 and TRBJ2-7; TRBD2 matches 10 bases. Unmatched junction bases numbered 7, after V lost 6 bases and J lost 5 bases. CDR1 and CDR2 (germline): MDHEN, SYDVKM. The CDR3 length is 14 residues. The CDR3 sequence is CASRQLAGNNEQYF. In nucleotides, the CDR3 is TGTGCCAGCAGGCAACTAGCGGGGAACAACGAGCAGTACTTC.

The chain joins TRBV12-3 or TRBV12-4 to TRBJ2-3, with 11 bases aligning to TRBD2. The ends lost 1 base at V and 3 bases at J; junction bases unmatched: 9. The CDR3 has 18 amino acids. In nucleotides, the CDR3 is TGTGCCAGCAGTTTAGGGGTTAGCGGGGGGGGAACAACAGATACGCAGTATTTT. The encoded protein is CASSLGVSGGGTTDTQYF.

CDR3 sequence (DNA): TGTGCCAGCAGTTACTCGGCACAAGTCAAAAACATTCAGTACTTC. Its translation is CASSYSAQVKNIQYF. The rearrangement joins TRBV6-2 or TRBV6-3 to TRBJ2-4; no firm D call. V was pared by 0 bases and J by 3 bases, with 9 bases between. CDR1 is MNHEY, CDR2 SVGEGT, per germline. CDR3 length: 15 amino acids.

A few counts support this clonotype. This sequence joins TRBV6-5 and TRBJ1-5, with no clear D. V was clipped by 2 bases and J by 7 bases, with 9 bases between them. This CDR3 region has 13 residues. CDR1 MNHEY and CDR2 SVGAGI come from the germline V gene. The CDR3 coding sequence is TGTGCCAGCAGTTACGTGGCGTTGCAGCCCCAGCATTTT. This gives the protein CASSYVALQPQHF.

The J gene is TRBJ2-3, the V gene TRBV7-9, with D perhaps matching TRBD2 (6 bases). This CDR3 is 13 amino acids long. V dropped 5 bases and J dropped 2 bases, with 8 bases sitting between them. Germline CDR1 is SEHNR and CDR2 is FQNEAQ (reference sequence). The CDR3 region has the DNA TGTGCCAGCAGCAAACTAGCCACAGATACGCAGTATTTT. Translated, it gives CASSKLATDTQYF.

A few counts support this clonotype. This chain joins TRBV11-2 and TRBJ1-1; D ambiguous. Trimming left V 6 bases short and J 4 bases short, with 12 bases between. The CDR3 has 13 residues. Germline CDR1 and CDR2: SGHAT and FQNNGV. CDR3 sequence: CASRSLHSTEAFF. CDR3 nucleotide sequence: TGTGCCAGCAGGTCGCTACATAGCACTGAAGCTTTCTTT.

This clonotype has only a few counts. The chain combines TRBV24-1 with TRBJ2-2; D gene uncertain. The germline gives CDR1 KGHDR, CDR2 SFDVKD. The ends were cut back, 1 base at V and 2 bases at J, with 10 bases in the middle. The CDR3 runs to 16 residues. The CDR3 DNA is TGTGCCACCAGTGATTTTAGGCAGAGAAACACCGGGGAGCTGTTTTTT. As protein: CATSDFRQRNTGELFF.

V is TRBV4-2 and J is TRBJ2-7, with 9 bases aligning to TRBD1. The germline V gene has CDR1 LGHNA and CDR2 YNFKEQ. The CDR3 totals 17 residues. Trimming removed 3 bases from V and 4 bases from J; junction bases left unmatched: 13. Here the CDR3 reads CASSQNRLGQGMYEQYF. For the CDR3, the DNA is TGTGCCAGCAGCCAGAACCGGTTGGGACAGGGTATGTACGAGCAGTACTTC.

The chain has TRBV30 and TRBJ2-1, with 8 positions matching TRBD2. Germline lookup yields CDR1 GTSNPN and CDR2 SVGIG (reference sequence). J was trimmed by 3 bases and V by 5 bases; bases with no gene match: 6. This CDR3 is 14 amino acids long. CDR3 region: CAWAGGGLYNEQFF. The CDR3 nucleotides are TGTGCCTGGGCCGGGGGGGGACTCTACAATGAGCAGTTCTTC.

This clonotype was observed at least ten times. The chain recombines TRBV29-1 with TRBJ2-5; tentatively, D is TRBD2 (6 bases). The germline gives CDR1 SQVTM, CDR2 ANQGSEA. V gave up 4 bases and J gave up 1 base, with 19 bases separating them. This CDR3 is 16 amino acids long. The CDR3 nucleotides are TGCAGCGTTGCCCCCCTCAGGGCGGGGACCCAAGAGACCCAGTACTTC. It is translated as CSVAPLRAGTQETQYF.

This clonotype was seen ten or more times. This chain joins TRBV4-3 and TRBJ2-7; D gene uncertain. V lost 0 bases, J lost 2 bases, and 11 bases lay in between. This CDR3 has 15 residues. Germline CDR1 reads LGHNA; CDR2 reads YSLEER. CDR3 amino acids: CASSQDLGYTYEQYF. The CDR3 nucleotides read TGCGCCAGCAGCCAAGATCTGGGGTATACCTACGAGCAGTACTTC.

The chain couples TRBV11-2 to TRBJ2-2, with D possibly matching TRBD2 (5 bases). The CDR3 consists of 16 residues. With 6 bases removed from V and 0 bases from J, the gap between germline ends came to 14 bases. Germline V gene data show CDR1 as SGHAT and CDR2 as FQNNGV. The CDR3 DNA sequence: TGTGCCAGCAGTATATCCGCGGGCTCGAACACCGGGGAGCTGTTTTTT. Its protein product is CASSISAGSNTGELFF.

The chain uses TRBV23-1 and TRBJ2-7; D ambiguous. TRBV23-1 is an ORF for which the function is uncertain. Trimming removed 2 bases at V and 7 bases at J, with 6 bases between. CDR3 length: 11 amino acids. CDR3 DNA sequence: TGCGCCAGCAGTCAAGAGGAAGAGCAGTACTTC. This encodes CASSQEEEQYF.

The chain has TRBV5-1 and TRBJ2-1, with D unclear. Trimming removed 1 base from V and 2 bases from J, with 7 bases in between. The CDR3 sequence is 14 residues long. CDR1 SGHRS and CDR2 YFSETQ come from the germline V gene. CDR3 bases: TGCGCCAGCAGCTTGTGGTCCACCTACAATGAGCAGTTCTTC. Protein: CASSLWSTYNEQFF.